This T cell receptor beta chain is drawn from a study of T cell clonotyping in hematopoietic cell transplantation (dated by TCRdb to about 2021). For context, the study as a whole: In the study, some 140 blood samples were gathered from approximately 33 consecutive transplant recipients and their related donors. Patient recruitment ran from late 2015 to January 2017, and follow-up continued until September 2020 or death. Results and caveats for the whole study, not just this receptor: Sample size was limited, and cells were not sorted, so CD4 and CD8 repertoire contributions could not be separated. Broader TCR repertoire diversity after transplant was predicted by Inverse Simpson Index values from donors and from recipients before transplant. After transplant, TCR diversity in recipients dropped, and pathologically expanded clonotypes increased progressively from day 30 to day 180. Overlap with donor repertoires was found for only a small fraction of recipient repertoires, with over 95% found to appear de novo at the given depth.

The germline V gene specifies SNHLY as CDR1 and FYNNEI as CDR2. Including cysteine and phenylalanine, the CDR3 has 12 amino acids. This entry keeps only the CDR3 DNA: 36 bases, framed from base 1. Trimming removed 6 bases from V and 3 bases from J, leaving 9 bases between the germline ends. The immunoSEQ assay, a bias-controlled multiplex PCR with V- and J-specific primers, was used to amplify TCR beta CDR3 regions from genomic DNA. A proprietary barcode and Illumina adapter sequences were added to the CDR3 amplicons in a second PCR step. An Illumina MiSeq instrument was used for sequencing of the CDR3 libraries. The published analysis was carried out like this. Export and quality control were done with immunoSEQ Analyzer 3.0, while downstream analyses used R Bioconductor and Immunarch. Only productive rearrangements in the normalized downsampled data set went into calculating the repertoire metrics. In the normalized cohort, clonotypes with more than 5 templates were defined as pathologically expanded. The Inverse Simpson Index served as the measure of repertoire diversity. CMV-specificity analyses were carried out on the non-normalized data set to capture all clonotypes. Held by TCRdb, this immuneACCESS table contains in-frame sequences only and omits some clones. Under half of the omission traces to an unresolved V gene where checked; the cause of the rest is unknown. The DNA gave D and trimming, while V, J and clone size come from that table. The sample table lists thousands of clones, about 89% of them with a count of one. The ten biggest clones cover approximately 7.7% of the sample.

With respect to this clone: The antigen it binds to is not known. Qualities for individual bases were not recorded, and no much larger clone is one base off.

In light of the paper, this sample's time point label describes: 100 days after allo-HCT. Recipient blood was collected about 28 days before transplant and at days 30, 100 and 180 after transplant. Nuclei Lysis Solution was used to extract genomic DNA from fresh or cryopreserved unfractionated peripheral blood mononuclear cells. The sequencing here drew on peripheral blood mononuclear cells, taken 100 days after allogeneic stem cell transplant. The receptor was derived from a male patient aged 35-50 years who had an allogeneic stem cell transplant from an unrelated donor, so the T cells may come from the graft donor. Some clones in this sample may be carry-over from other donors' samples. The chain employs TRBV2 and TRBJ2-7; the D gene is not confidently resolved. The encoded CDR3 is CASRGTNYEQYF. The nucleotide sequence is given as TGTGCCAGCAGGGGCACCAACTACGAGCAGTACTTC.